Each of the 25 T cell receptor beta chains below was sequenced from the same sample in a study of cytomegalovirus exposure and HLA in healthy donors. In the PCR, 60 Vbeta and 13 Jbeta primers were used. TCRdb keeps only in-frame clones here, not all; method: immunoSEQ multiplex PCR. The sample lists about 110,000 clones, over 75% occurring once. Sequencing used PBMCs. All receptors derive from a woman aged 18-35 years in good health and CMV-seronegative.

The chain has TRBV10-3 and TRBJ2-7, with 8 bases matching TRBD2. The CDR3 consists of 14 residues. Germline CDR1 is ENHRY and CDR2 is SYGVKD. V lost 2 bases and J lost 5; bases outside the gene matches: 5. In DNA, the CDR3 is TGTGCCATCAGTGAGAGCGGGAGAATGGACGAGCAGTACTTC. It codes for CAISESGRMDEQYF.

The V call is TRBV4-1, the J call TRBJ2-2; weak D call: TRBD1 (6 bases). V gave up 2 bases and J gave up 2 bases, with 9 bases separating them. Germline-derived CDR1 and CDR2 are MGHRA and YSYEKL. The CDR3 runs to 15 residues. In nucleotides, the CDR3 is TGCGCCAGCAGCCAACTGGGACACAACACCGGGGAGCTGTTTTTT. Residues: CASSQLGHNTGELFF.

The chain links TRBV14 to TRBJ2-2; perhaps TRBD1 as D (5 bases). Per the germline V gene, CDR1 is SGHDN and CDR2 is FVKESK. The length of the CDR3 is 15 residues. With 1 base removed from V and 5 bases from J, the gap between germline ends came to 11 bases. CDR3 in DNA: TGTGCCAGCAGCCAAGCTATCAGGGCTACCGGGGAGCTGTTTTTT. Its protein is CASSQAIRATGELFF.

This chain connects TRBV29-1 to TRBJ2-1, with TRBD1 matching 9 bases. CDR1 is SQVTM and CDR2 is ANQGSEA in the germline V gene. This CDR3 comprises 13 residues. V was pared by 5 bases and J by 8 bases, with 7 bases of the junction left unmatched. CDR3 in amino acids: CSVNRDRVDEQFF. As DNA, the CDR3 is TGCAGCGTTAACCGGGACAGGGTGGATGAGCAGTTCTTC.

This chain uses TRBV6-1 with TRBJ1-6, with D perhaps TRBD1 (6 bases). The CDR3 loop spans 15 amino acids. In germline, CDR1 is MNHNS, CDR2 SASEGT. Between the trimmed V and J ends, which lost 3 bases and 9 bases, there was a span of 15 bases. The CDR3 bases are TGTGCCAGCAGTGATATTCCCGGGACAAGTTCACCCCTCCACTTT. Its protein is CASSDIPGTSSPLHF.

The chain couples TRBV4-1 to TRBJ1-1, with D tentatively TRBD1 (5 bases). Germline CDR1 is MGHRA and CDR2 is YSYEKL. This CDR3 contains 15 residues. V was clipped by 1 base and J by 3 bases, with 12 bases between them. For the CDR3, the DNA is TGCGCCAGCAGCCAAGTTACCGGGGGGTACACTGAAGCTTTCTTT. This sequence encodes CASSQVTGGYTEAFF.

The chain combines TRBV4-2 with TRBJ1-2, with TRBD1 identical over 8 bases. The V and J ends lost 0 bases and 4 bases, in that order; junction bases with no gene match: 4. The germline CDR1 and CDR2 sequences are LGHNA and YNFKEQ. CDR3 length: 15 residues. The CDR3 protein is CASSQDQDRAYGYTF. As DNA, the CDR3 is TGTGCCAGCAGCCAAGATCAGGACAGGGCCTATGGCTACACCTTC.

The V and J genes are TRBV6-6 and TRBJ2-3; D is possibly TRBD1 (6 bases). The germline CDR1 and CDR2 sequences are MNHNY and SVGAGI (reference sequence). This CDR3 has 13 amino acids. The V and J ends lost 6 bases and 6 bases respectively, with 13 bases between them. For the CDR3, the DNA is TGTGCCAGCAGCCCTCCTACAGGGGATACGCAGTATTTT. Its protein product is CASSPPTGDTQYF.

The V gene is TRBV6-6, the J gene TRBJ2-7, with D possibly being TRBD1 (6 bases). Germline assignment: CDR1 MNHNY and CDR2 SVGAGI (reference sequence). This CDR3 region has 14 residues. Deletions cut 2 bases from V and 4 bases from J, with 12 bases between. CDR3 coding DNA: TGTGCCAGCAGTTACGACAGGCCCTATTACGAGCAGTACTTC. Translation: CASSYDRPYYEQYF.

In DNA form, the CDR3 reads TGTGCCAGTAGTCATCTTCAGGGGAGTTTCTCTGGGGCCAACGTCCTGACTTTC. Protein product: CASSHLQGSFSGANVLTF. The chain recombines TRBV19 with TRBJ2-6, with D tentatively TRBD1 (6 bases). CDR3 length: 18 residues. Germline V gives CDR1 LNHDA, CDR2 SQIVND (reference sequence). V was shortened by 5 bases and J by 0 bases, with 17 bases between the two germline ends.

The V and J genes are TRBV7-6 and TRBJ1-6; 7 positions match TRBD1. This CDR3 region has 15 residues. Germline CDR1 reads SGHVS; CDR2 reads FNYEAQ. V lost 1 base to trimming and J lost 7 bases; unmatched junction nucleotides: 4. CDR3 nucleotides: TGTGCCAGCAGCTTAGAGACAGGGAGGAATTCACCCCTCCACTTT. It specifies CASSLETGRNSPLHF.

The chain couples TRBV7-2 to TRBJ1-5; maybe TRBD1 (6 bases). This CDR3 is built from 16 residues. Germline assignment: CDR1 SGHTA and CDR2 FQGNSA. V shed 5 bases and J shed 9 bases, with 23 bases lying between them. DNA for the CDR3: TGTGCCAGCAGCCCGGCCGGGACACGGTTGGACCTGCCCCAGCATTTT. Protein: CASSPAGTRLDLPQHF. Looking up the rest from reference TRBV7-2 and TRBJ1-5 gives the full variable domain: GAGVSQSPSNKVTEKGKDVELRCDPISGHTALYWYRQSLGQGLEFLIYFQGNSAPDKSGLPSDRFSAERTGGSVSTLTIQRTQQEDSAVYLCASSPAGTRLDLPQHFGDGTRLSIL.

The CDR3 region is CASSWRDRGQNTEAFF. The CDR3 coding sequence is TGTGCCAGCAGTTGGAGGGACAGGGGGCAGAATACTGAAGCTTTCTTT. The chain is built from TRBV27 and TRBJ1-1, with 12 bases that match TRBD1. J lost 5 bases, V lost 4 bases, and 8 bases had no gene match. This CDR3 has 16 residues. In germline, CDR1 is MNHEY, CDR2 SMNVEV (reference sequence).

The chain is built from TRBV7-2 and TRBJ1-5; D may be TRBD1 (6 bases). Trimming cost V 5 bases and J 1 base, with 15 bases left between them. The CDR3 consists of 16 residues. CDR1 and CDR2 (germline): SGHTA, FQGNSA. CDR3 protein: CASSDQQGVSNQPQHF. As DNA, the CDR3 is TGTGCCAGCAGCGATCAACAGGGTGTCAGCAATCAGCCCCAGCATTTT.

This clone is a singleton in its sample. V and J are TRBV28 and TRBJ2-7; no clear D gene. Germline CDR1 and CDR2: MDHEN and SYDVKM. With 2 bases removed from V and 0 bases from J, the gap between germline ends came to 11 bases. The CDR3 has 15 amino acids. The CDR3 bases are TGTGCCAGCAGTTTAGTCGGCGGCAACTCCTACGAGCAGTACTTC. Translated, it gives CASSLVGGNSYEQYF.

The chain combines TRBV13 with TRBJ1-1, with D maybe TRBD1 (5 bases). CDR1 and CDR2 (germline): PRHDT, FYEKMQ (reference sequence). This CDR3 is 13 amino acids long. V was trimmed by 4 bases and J by 5 bases, leaving 11 bases between them. CDR3 in amino acids: CASSSGGGTEAFF. The CDR3 coding sequence is TGTGCCAGCAGCTCTGGGGGGGGAACTGAAGCTTTCTTT.

J is TRBJ2-7 and V is TRBV11-1; 7 bases are a match to TRBD2. The germline V gene encodes CDR1 SGHAT and CDR2 FQDESV (reference sequence). The CDR3 consists of 16 residues. J gave up 4 bases and V 4 bases, and 13 bases lay outside the gene matches. DNA of the CDR3: TGTGCCAGCAGCTCTATTCAGCGGGGAGAGGTTTACGAGCAGTACTTC. It encodes CASSSIQRGEVYEQYF. Looking up the rest from reference TRBV11-1 and TRBJ2-7 gives the full variable domain: EAEVAQSPRYKITEKSQAVAFWCDPISGHATLYWYRQILGQGPELLVQFQDESVVDDSQLPKDRFSAERLKGVDSTLKIQPAELGDSAMYLCASSSIQRGEVYEQYFGPGTRLTVT.

The V gene is TRBV30, the J gene TRBJ1-2; 8 bases agree with TRBD1. V lost 4 bases to trimming and J lost 4 bases; unmatched junction nucleotides: 5. The CDR3 has 13 residues. Germline CDR1 GTSNPN, CDR2 SVGIG (reference sequence). CDR3 in amino acids: CAWTRDRTYGYTF. In nucleotides, the CDR3 is TGTGCCTGGACCAGGGACAGGACCTATGGCTACACCTTC.

The rearrangement uses TRBV11-2 and TRBJ1-3; perhaps TRBD1 as D (5 bases). V lost 1 base, J lost 4 bases, and 8 bases lay in between. CDR3 length: 14 amino acids. Looked up from germline, CDR1 is SGHAT and CDR2 is FQNNGV. CDR3 residues: CASSLGTTGNTIYF. CDR3 DNA sequence: TGTGCCAGCAGCTTAGGGACAACGGGAAACACCATATATTTT.

CDR3 sequence reads: CASGGNRGTQYF. DNA of the CDR3: TGTGCCAGCGGGGGGAACAGGGGGACCCAGTACTTC. The rearrangement joins TRBV2 to TRBJ2-5; D might be TRBD1 (7 bases). Trimming shortened V by 8 bases and J by 7 bases, and 14 bases separated the two germline ends. Germline V CDR1 and CDR2: SNHLY, FYNNEI. The CDR3 runs to 12 residues.

The V gene is TRBV12-5, the J gene TRBJ1-1; no firm D call. The V gene's germline CDR1 is LGHNT and CDR2 FRNRAP. This CDR3 has 14 residues. Trimming stripped 6 bases from V and 1 base from J, with 12 bases between. CDR3 residues: CASGPDTWNTEAFF. The CDR3 region has the DNA TGTGCTAGTGGCCCCGATACTTGGAACACTGAAGCTTTCTTT.

The chain employs TRBV9 and TRBJ2-1; D gene unclear. V lost 0 bases, J lost 8 bases, and 15 bases lay in between. Germline V gene sequence: CDR1 SGDLS, CDR2 YYNGEE. This CDR3 is 15 amino acids long. CDR3 sequence: CASSVAGVAPYEQFF. For the CDR3, the DNA is TGTGCCAGCAGCGTAGCGGGTGTTGCCCCATATGAGCAGTTCTTC.

The chain links TRBV5-1 to TRBJ1-1, with D possibly being TRBD1 (5 bases). In germline, CDR1 is SGHRS, CDR2 YFSETQ. CDR3 size: 19 residues. V dropped 4 bases and J dropped 3 bases, with 28 bases sitting between them. CDR3 protein: CASSPAGRRAPGIHTEAFF. The CDR3 DNA follows: TGCGCCAGCAGCCCAGCGGGAAGACGAGCCCCAGGGATTCACACTGAAGCTTTCTTT. Based on the CDR3 plus reference TRBV5-1 and TRBJ1-1, the full variable domain is KAGVTQTPRYLIKTRGQQVTLSCSPISGHRSVSWYQQTPGQGLQFLFEYFSETQRNKGNFPGRFSGRQFSNSRSEMNVSTLELGDSALYLCASSPAGRRAPGIHTEAFFGQGTRLTVV.

The chain combines TRBV4-1 with TRBJ1-2; TRBD1 agrees at 9 bases. The CDR3 runs to 15 residues. Trimming at V came to 5 bases and at J to 5 bases, leaving 9 bases not matched to a gene. The germline V gene encodes CDR1 MGHRA and CDR2 YSYEKL. The CDR3 spells CASSKESGQGYGYTF. In nucleotides, the CDR3 is TGCGCCAGCAGCAAGGAATCGGGACAGGGTTATGGCTACACCTTC.

The genes are TRBV27 and TRBJ1-2; TRBD1 is a possible D gene (6 bases). Trimming cost V 5 bases and J 8 bases, with 21 bases left between them. CDR3 length: 15 amino acids. Germline values: CDR1 MNHEY, CDR2 SMNVEV (reference sequence). The CDR3 bases are TGTGCCAGCAGTCCTAGCCTCCAGGGGTTTGAAGGCTACACCTTC. Translating gives CASSPSLQGFEGYTF.